This T cell receptor beta chain was identified in a study of blood T cells in healthy people across ages. General study results and limits: Long-lived donors exceeded aged donors in naive CD4+ cells and diversity. Without sorted subsets, naive and antigen-experienced compartments could not be conclusively compared. In the absence of known donor CMV status, changes in expanded clonotypes were possibly confounded. The study regarded diversity estimates from one million T cells as underestimates.

Concerning this clonotype itself: No antigen is known for it.

The second PCR ran roughly 7 to 12 cycles with a sample-barcoded 5' primer and J-beta primers. TCRdb redid the calling of the 5' RACE reads with MiXCR, one entry per CDR3 protein. The sample has 1,100,000 or so distinct CDR3 sequences, 45% seen once. Sequenced sample: blood. This sequence was found in a woman in her fifties or sixties in good health.

CDR3 nucleotides: TGCGCCAGCAGTCCTCCAGGGGGGCGAGGGAATGAGCAGTTCTTC. It encodes CASSPPGGRGNEQFF. The V and J genes are TRBV23-1 and TRBJ2-1; D is perhaps TRBD1 (7 bases). TRBV23-1 is filed as an ORF, its function uncertain. V was cut by 4 bases and J by 7 bases, with 17 bases left in between. The CDR3 has 15 residues.